This T cell receptor beta chain was sequenced for a study of CD8 T cells in ankylosing spondylitis. Using its own MiXCR run on the 5' RACE reads, TCRdb lists one record per CDR3 protein. The sample carries more than 650,000 distinct CDR3 sequences, roughly 10% recorded once. Overall study findings and caveats: Eight or nine highly homologous variants made up a TCR beta motif that seemed to typify ankylosing spondylitis blood.

The CDR3 is 14 residues long. Trimming left V 0 bases short and J 2 bases short, with 10 bases between. Germline V gene sequence: CDR1 DFQATT, CDR2 SNEGSKA (reference sequence). This clonotype was observed a handful of times. Its antigen remains unknown. The chain combines TRBV20-1 with TRBJ1-1; D is possibly TRBD1 (5 bases). The receptor was derived from a male donor with ankylosing spondylitis. Sequencing input: blood, either unsorted or a sorted T cell fraction (not recorded which). The CDR3 here is CSARDGGPNTEAFF. The CDR3 DNA reads TGCAGTGCTAGAGACGGGGGACCTAACACTGAAGCTTTCTTT.